A selection of T cell receptor beta chains follows, all from one sample in a study of T-cell memory formation after mild COVID-19. TCRdb re-called the 5' RACE reads through MiXCR, storing one row per CDR3 protein. The data show about 210,000 distinct CDR3 sequences, with more than 25% seen just once and approximately 10% held by the top ten. Sequenced input: PBMCs or a T cell subset sorted from them (not recorded which). The receptors were gathered from an adult woman who had mild COVID-19 (a few samples of this study predate the infection). Cell type and time point are not known. The conserved cysteine and the conserved F or W are not part of the CDR3 here.

j_gene	v_gene	CDR3aa
TRBJ2-7	TRBV6-2/TRBV6-3	ASSYSVRENSYEQY
TRBJ2-7	TRBV7-3	ASSLFSSGPYEQY
TRBJ2-1	TRBV14	ASSSELFTEQF
TRBJ2-4	TRBV5-5	ASSLAVDGIQY
TRBJ1-5	TRBV6-5	ASSSHRGNQPQH
TRBJ1-1	TRBV12-3/TRBV12-4	ASSFGTGGRNTEAF
TRBJ2-2	TRBV20-1	SARPSSGLAGAGELF
TRBJ1-5	TRBV23-1	ASSQHELYSNQPQH
TRBJ1-1	TRBV5-1	ASSLGAPNTEAF
TRBJ1-3	TRBV25-1	ASSDPGASGNTIY
TRBJ2-1	TRBV20-1	SARDKAGRRNEQF
TRBJ1-5	TRBV6-5	ASSYSQGRGQPQH
TRBJ1-5	TRBV29-1	SVLTGGNQPQH
TRBJ1-4	TRBV29-1	SVGDEKLF
TRBJ2-3	TRBV5-1	ASSFPGTVGNTQY
TRBJ1-1	TRBV7-9	ASSLDKGARTEAF
TRBJ2-3	TRBV5-1	ASSLAGGTDTQY
TRBJ2-5	TRBV4-3	ASSQGSGIGETQY
TRBJ2-1	TRBV10-3	AISGNNEQF
TRBJ2-1	TRBV6-5	ASTRGAGRGNEQF
TRBJ1-4	TRBV29-1	SVEDGRGDEKLF
TRBJ2-3	TRBV7-3	ASSPSEGTQY
TRBJ2-6	TRBV4-1	ASSSPTGTGVIGANVLT
TRBJ1-2	TRBV18	ASSPRQRYGYT
TRBJ2-1	TRBV5-4	ASSGTGGRYNEQF
TRBJ2-1	TRBV24-1	ATSVRTAYNEQF
TRBJ2-7	TRBV27	ASSQGSYEQY
TRBJ1-2	TRBV28	ASSLGRGGYT
TRBJ2-7	TRBV12-3/TRBV12-4	ASSGQGQGAYEQY
TRBJ2-7	TRBV12-3/TRBV12-4	ASSIAVSSYEQY
TRBJ1-4	TRBV7-9	ASSLAGTGRRNEKLF
TRBJ2-7	TRBV6-2/TRBV6-3	ASIGAGRYEQY